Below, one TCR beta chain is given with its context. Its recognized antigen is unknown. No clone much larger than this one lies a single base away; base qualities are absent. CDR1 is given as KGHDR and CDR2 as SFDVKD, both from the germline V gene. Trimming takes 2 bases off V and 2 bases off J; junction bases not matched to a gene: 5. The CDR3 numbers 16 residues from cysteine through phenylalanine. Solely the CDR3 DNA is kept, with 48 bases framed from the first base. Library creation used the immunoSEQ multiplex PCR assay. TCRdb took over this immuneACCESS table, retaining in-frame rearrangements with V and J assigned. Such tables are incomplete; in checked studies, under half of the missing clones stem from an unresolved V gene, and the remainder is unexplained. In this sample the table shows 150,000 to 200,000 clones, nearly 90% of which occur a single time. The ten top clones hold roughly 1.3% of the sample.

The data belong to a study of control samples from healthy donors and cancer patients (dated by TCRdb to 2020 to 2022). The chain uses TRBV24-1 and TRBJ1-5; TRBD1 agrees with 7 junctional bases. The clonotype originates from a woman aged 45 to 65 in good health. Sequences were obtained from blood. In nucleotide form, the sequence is TGTGCCACCAGTGATTCGACAGGGCGGCGCAATCAGCCCCAGCATTTT. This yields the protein CATSDSTGRRNQPQHF.